This TCR beta chain was captured by sequencing in a study of cytomegalovirus exposure and HLA in healthy donors. Study-wide findings and caveats: Later analysis associated a missense DCLRE1C variant with TCR beta V- and J-gene trimming. Presence/absence analyses supposed approximately even sequencing depth among donors. Some TCR beta chains (more than 150 of them) were listed as cytomegalovirus-associated.

PCR primers comprised 60 Vbeta and 13 Jbeta primers. Profiling relied on immunoSEQ multiplex PCR, and the TCRdb table lists in-frame clones only, not all of them. This sample carries around 140,000 clones, 75% to 90% of them seen once, and the ten largest clones take roughly 2.9%. The length of the CDR3 is 16 residues. The V end was cut by 3 bases, the J end by 2 bases, with 17 bases between. Germline values: CDR1 SGDLS, CDR2 YYNGEE. Details on this clone: What it recognizes is unknown.

The sample was PBMCs. This sequence originates from a woman aged 25 to 45 in good health and CMV-seronegative. The chain employs TRBV9 and TRBJ1-1; weak D call: TRBD1 (6 bases). The CDR3 is CASSGGGGVFNTEAFF. CDR3 sequence (DNA): TGTGCCAGCAGCGGAGGGGGGGGCGTTTTCAACACTGAAGCTTTCTTT. Full variable domain (rest looked up from reference TRBV9 and TRBJ1-1): DSGVTQTPKHLITATGQRVTLRCSPRSGDLSVYWYQQSLDQGLQFLIQYYNGEERAKGNILERFSAQQFPDLHSELNLSSLELGDSALYFCASSGGGGVFNTEAFFGQGTRLTVV.